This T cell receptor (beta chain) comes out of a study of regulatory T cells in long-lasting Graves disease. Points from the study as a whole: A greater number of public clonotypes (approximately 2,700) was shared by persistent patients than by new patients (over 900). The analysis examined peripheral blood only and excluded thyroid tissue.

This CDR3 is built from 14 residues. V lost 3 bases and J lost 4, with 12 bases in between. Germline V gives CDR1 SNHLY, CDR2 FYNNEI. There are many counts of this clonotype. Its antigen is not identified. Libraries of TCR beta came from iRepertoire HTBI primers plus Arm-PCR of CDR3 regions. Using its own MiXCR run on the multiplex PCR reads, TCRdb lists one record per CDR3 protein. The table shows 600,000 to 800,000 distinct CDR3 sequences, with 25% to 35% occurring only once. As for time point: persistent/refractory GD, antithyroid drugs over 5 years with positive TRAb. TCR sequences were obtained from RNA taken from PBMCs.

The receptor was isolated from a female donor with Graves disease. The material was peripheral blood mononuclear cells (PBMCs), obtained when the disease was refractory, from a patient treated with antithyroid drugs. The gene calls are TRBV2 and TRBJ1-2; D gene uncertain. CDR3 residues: CASSDQSLLYGYTF. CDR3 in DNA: TGTGCCAGCAGTGATCAGTCGCTGCTCTATGGCTACACCTTC.